This TCR beta chain emerged from a study of OX40 agonist ivuxolimab in advanced cancers. Context from the whole study: Ivuxolimab was a fully human IgG2 agonistic monoclonal antibody targeting the costimulatory receptor OX40 (CD134). The paper covers the monotherapy dose-escalation part of the phase I ivuxolimab trial, which included N of about 56 patients. Partial responses occurred in three dose-escalation patients: two with cutaneous melanoma and one with hepatocellular carcinoma. Intravenous ivuxolimab was administered to patients every 2 weeks at six dose levels: 0.01, 0.1, 0.3, 1.5, 3 and 10 mg/kg. A male proportion of roughly 80% and a mean age of 60 years, ranging from about 23 to 90, were recorded for the dose-escalation cohort. Patients were allowed to have had prior anti-PD-1, anti-PD-L1 or anti-CTLA-4 therapy, and 40% of the dose-escalation patients had been treated with checkpoint inhibitors. The point of sequencing TCRbeta in the periphery was to test whether ivuxolimab changed TCR sequence diversity and drove clonal T-cell expansion. Of the 50 to 55 dose-escalation patients, hepatocellular carcinoma was present in 19, melanoma in approximately 15, renal cell carcinoma in 9 and head and neck cancer in 9.

With respect to this clone: No antigen is known for it. No quality values exist for individual bases; no much larger clone is one base distant.

What the authors observed across the whole study: After ivuxolimab, more expanded clones were found on average in CD8+ T cells than in CD4+ T cells. Which antigens the clonally expanded peripheral T cells were specific for was not determined. At doses of 0.1 to 3.0 mg/kg, clonal expansion of both CD4+ and CD8+ T cells in blood was seen between baseline and week 6. Low levels of normalized T-cell clonal expansion were also seen in some patients who did not respond. In the 0.1-3.0 mg/kg groups, partial responders had among the lowest normalized peripheral clonal expansion, particularly in CD8+ T cells.

Deletion took 0 bases off V and 6 bases off J, with a span of 14 bases between the germline ends. CDR1 and CDR2 are drawn from the germline V gene: MNHEY, SVGAGI. The CDR3 runs 16 residues from the cysteine to the phenylalanine. The retained sequence is limited to the CDR3, 48 bases, with the frame set at the first base. Patients with a history of autoimmune disease or receiving systemic immunosuppression were excluded from the trial. In every dose cohort, peripheral blood was drawn for TCR sequencing at baseline, cycle 4 day 1, and cycle 7 day 1. The samples were drawn from a first-in-human, open-label, multicenter phase I dose-escalation trial of ivuxolimab. The trial enrolled adults with locally advanced or metastatic head and neck squamous cell, hepatocellular, melanoma or renal cell carcinoma. Before TCR sequencing, CD4+ and CD8+ T cells were separately sorted from peripheral blood. Genomic DNA was isolated from the sorted cells so that the TCRbeta CDR3 region could be sequenced. The immunoSEQ Assay was used for sequencing of TCRbeta CDR3 regions. TCRdb re-hosts the immuneACCESS table, in-frame sequences only. Its copies lack some clones; in the studies checked, an unresolved V gene accounts for under half of them, and the cause for the rest is not known. This sample holds tens of thousands of clones; about 93% were observed only once. The leading ten clones occupy 0.4% to 0.5% of the sample.

The sample here was CD4+ or CD8+ T cells sorted from blood, taken in a trial of the OX40 agonist ivuxolimab. The receptor was derived from an adult with an advanced solid tumor such as melanoma, head and neck, liver or kidney cancer. The chain is made from TRBV6-5 and TRBJ2-2; TRBD2 is perhaps the D gene, given 6 matching bases. The CDR3 loop reads CASSYSDRGGSGELFF. The nucleotide sequence reads TGTGCCAGCAGTTACTCGGATCGGGGAGGCTCCGGGGAGCTGTTTTTT.